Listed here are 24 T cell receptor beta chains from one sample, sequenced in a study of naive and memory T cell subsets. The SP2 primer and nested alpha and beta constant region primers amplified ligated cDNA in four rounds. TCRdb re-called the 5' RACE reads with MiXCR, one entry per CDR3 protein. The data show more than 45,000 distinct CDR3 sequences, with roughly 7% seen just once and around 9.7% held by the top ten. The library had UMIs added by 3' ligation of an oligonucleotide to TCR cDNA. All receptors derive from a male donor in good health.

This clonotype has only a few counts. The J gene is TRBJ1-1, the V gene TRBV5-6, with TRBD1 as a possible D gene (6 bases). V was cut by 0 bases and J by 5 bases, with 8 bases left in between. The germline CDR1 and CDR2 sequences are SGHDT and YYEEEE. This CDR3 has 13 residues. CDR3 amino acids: CASSLVRGTEAFF. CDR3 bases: TGTGCCAGCAGCTTGGTTAGGGGGACTGAAGCTTTCTTT.

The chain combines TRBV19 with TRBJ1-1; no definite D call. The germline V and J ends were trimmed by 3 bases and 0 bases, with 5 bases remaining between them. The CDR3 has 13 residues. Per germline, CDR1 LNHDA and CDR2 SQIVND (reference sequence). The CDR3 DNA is TGTGCCAGTAGTATTTCTCTGAACACTGAAGCTTTCTTT. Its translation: CASSISLNTEAFF.

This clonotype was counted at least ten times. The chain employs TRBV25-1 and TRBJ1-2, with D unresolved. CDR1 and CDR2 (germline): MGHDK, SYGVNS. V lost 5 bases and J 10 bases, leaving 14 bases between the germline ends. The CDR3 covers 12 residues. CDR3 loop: CASSFGSFDYTF. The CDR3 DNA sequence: TGTGCCAGCAGTTTCGGGAGCTTTGACTACACCTTC.

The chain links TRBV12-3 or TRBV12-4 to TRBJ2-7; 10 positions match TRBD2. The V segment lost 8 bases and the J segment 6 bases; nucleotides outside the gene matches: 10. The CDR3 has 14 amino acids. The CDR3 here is CASASSGGKGEQYF. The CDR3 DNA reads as TGTGCCAGCGCCTCTAGCGGGGGCAAGGGCGAGCAGTACTTC.

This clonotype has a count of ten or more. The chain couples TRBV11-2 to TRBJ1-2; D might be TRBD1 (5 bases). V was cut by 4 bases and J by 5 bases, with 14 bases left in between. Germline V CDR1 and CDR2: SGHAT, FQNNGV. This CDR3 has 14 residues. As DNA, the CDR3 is TGTGCCAGCAGCTCCACTGGCGGGGGGTATGGCTACACCTTC. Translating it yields CASSSTGGGYGYTF.

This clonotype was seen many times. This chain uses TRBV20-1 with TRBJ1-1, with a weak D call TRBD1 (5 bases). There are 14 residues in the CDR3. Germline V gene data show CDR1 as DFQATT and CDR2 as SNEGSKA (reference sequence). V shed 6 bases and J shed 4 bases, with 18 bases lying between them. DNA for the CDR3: TGCAGTGCCGCAGGGAGGCATGCTAGCACTGAAGCTTTCTTT. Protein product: CSAAGRHASTEAFF.

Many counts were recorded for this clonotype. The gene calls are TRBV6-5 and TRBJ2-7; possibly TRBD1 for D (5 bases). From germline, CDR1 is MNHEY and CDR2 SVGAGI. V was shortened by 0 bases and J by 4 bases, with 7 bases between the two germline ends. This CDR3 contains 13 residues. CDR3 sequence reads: CASSYSRGYEQYF. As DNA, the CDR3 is TGTGCCAGCAGTTACTCAAGGGGTTACGAGCAGTACTTC.

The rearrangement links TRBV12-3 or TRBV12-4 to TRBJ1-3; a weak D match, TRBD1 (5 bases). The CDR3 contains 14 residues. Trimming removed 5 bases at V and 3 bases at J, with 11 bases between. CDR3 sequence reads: CASSPPGGGNTIYF. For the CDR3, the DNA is TGTGCCAGCAGTCCCCCCGGGGGTGGAAACACCATATATTTT.

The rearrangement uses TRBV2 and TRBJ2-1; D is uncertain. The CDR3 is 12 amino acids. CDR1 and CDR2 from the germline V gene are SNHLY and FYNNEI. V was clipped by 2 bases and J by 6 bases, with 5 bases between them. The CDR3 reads CASSETSNEQFF. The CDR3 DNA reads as TGTGCCAGCAGTGAAACAAGCAATGAGCAGTTCTTC. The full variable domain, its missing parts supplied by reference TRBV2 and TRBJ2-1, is EPEVTQTPSHQVTQMGQEVILRCVPISNHLYFYWYRQILGQKVEFLVSFYNNEISEKSEIFDDQFSVERPDGSNFTLKIRSTKLEDSAMYFCASSETSNEQFFGPGTRLTVL.

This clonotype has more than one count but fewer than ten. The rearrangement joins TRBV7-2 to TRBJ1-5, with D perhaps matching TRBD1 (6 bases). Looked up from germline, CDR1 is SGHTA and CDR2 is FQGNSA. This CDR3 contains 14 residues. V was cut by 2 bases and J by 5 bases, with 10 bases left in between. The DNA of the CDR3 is TGTGCCAGCAGCTTAACAGGGTCGGATCAGCCCCAGCATTTT. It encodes CASSLTGSDQPQHF.

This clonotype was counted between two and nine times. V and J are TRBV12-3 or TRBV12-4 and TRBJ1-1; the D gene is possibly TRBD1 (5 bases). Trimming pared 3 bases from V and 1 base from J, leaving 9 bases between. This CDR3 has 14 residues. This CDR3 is CASSLTGGNTEAFF. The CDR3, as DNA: TGTGCCAGCAGTTTGACCGGGGGGAACACTGAAGCTTTCTTT.

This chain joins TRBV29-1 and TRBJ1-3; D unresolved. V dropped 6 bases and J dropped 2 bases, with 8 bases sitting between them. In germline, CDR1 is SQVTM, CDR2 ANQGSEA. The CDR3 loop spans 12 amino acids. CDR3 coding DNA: TGCAGCGTCGTGGGCACTGGAAACACCATATATTTT. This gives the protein CSVVGTGNTIYF.

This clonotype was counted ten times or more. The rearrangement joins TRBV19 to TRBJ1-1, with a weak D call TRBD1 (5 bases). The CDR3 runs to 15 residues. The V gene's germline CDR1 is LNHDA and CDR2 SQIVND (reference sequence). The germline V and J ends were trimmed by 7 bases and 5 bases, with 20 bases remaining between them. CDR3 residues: CASIQGEGGGTEAFF. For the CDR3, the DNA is TGTGCCAGTATCCAAGGGGAGGGTGGAGGGACTGAAGCTTTCTTT.

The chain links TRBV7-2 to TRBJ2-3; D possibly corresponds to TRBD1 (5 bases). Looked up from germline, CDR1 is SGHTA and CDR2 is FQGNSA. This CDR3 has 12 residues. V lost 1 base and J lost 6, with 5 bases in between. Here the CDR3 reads CASSLEGDTQYF. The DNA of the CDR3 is TGTGCCAGCAGCTTAGAGGGGGATACGCAGTATTTT.

The CDR3 DNA sequence: TGTGCCAGCAGCGCCCGGGACAGGGCTGGGGCCAACGTCCTGACTTTC. Translated: CASSARDRAGANVLTF. The rearrangement links TRBV11-1 to TRBJ2-6; TRBD1 aligns across 9 bases. Germline V gives CDR1 SGHAT, CDR2 FQDESV (reference sequence). The CDR3 is 16 residues long. Trimming at V came to 5 bases and at J to 2 bases, leaving 4 bases not matched to a gene.

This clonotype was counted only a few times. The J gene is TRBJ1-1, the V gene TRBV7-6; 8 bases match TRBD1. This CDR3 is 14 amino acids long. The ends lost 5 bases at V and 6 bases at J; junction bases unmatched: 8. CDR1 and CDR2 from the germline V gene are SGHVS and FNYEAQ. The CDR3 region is CASSQTGASAEAFF. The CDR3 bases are TGTGCCAGCAGCCAGACAGGGGCTTCCGCTGAAGCTTTCTTT.

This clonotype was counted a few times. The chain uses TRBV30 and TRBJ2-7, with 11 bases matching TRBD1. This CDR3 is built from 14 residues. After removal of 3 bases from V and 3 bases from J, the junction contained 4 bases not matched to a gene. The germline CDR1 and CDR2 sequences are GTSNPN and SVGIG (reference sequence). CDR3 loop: CAWSTGTGGYEQYF. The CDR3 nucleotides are TGTGCCTGGAGCACCGGGACAGGGGGCTACGAGCAGTACTTC.

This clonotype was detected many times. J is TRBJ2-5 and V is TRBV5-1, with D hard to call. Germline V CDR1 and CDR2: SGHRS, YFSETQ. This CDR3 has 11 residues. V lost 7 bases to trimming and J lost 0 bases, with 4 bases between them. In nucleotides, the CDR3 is TGCGCCAGCCGGGACCAAGAGACCCAGTACTTC. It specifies CASRDQETQYF.

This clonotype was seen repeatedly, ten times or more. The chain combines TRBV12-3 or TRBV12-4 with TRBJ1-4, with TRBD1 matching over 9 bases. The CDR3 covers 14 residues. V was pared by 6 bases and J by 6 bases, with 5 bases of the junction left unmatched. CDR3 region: CASRSGTGHEKLFF. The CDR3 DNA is TGTGCCAGCAGATCCGGGACAGGGCATGAAAAACTGTTTTTT.

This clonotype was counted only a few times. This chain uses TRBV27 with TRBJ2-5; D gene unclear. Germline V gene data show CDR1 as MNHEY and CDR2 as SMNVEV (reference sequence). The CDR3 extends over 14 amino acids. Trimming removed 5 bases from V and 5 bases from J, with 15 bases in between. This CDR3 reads CASSLSSPRETQYF. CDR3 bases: TGTGCCAGCAGTCTCTCTTCCCCCAGGGAGACCCAGTACTTC.

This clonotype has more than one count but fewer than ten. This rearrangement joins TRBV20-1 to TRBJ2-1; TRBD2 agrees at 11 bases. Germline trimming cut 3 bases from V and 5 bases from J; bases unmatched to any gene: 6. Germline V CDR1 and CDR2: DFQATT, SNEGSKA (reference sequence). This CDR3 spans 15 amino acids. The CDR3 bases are TGCAGTGCTAGCACCATAGCGGGAGGGCACAATGAGCAGTTCTTC. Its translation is CSASTIAGGHNEQFF.

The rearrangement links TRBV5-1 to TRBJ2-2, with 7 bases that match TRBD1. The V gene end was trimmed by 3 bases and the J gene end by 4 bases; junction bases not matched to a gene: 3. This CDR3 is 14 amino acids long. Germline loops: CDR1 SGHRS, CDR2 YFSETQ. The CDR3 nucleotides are TGCGCCAGCAGCTCAGACAGGGTCACCGGGGAGCTGTTTTTT. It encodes CASSSDRVTGELFF.

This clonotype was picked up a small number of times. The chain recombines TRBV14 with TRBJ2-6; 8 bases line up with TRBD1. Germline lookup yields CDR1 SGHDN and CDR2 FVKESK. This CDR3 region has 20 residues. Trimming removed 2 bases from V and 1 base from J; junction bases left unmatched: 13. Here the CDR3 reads CASSQLPKTGAPSGANVLTF. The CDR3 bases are TGTGCCAGCAGCCAACTCCCGAAGACAGGGGCCCCATCTGGGGCCAACGTCCTGACTTTC.

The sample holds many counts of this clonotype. CDR3 nucleotide sequence: TGTGCCAGCATAGACAGGGATCGCGGGCAGTACTTC. Its translation: CASIDRDRGQYF. The gene calls are TRBV6-5 and TRBJ2-7; 7 bases agree with TRBD1. The CDR3 runs 12 residues. The germline V gene encodes CDR1 MNHEY and CDR2 SVGAGI. Trimming cost V 7 bases and J 9 bases; bases outside gene matches: 9.